The clone carrying this T cell receptor beta chain was observed many times. Its specificity is unknown. This record belongs to a study of spatial heterogeneity in lung cancer. Study-level information: Detected sequences consistently included more beta-chain ones than alpha-chain ones. General observations from the study: Blood showed ubiquitous tumor TCRs more often at resection than at routine follow-up.

Germline V gives CDR1 KGHDR, CDR2 SFDVKD. This CDR3 comprises 13 residues. The V end lost 9 bases, the J end lost 0 bases, and 11 bases lay between the germline ends. Every molecule of TCR cDNA had its own unique molecular identifier. TCRdb re-called the 5' RACE reads through MiXCR, storing one row per CDR3 protein. The table lists roughly 120,000 distinct CDR3 sequences, 12% of them singletons. Specified time point: blood at routine non-recurrence follow-up after resection. Unsorted whole RNA from tumor, nontumor lung or frozen PBMC underwent sequencing. The TCR comes from a male donor with early-stage non-small cell lung cancer. The sample here was PBMCs, taken at follow-up. The chain is built from TRBV24-1 and TRBJ2-7, with unresolved D. This CDR3 reads CATESPYSYEQYF. The CDR3 coding sequence is TGTGCCACCGAGTCCCCTTACTCCTACGAGCAGTACTTC.